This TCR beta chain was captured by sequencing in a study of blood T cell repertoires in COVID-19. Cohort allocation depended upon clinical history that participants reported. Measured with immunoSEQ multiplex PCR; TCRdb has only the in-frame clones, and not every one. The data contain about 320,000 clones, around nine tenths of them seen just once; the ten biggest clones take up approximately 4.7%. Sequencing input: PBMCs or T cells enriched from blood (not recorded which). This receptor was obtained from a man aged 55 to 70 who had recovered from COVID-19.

The DNA of the CDR3 is TGTGCCAGCAGCCCTGCTGACAGGCTAGTCTCACCCCTCCACTTT. It encodes CASSPADRLVSPLHF. The chain joins TRBV3-1 (or the pseudogene TRBV3-2) to TRBJ1-6, with a possible D match to TRBD1 (6 bases). The germline V gene has CDR1 LGHDT and CDR2 YNNKEL (reference sequence). The CDR3 has 15 residues. Trimming pared 4 bases from V and 10 bases from J, leaving 17 bases between.